Listed below are T cell receptor beta chains from one sample, sequenced in a study of blood T cells in healthy people across ages. TCRdb passed the 5' RACE reads through MiXCR, listing each CDR3 protein once. The sample has 800,000 to 950,000 distinct CDR3 sequences, approximately 35% seen once. The sequencing input was blood. These receptors all stem from a man aged 18 to 30 in good health. Each CDR3 is given with its conserved first and last residue. Fields, in order: J gene, D gene, clone size, V gene, CDR3 DNA, CDR3 protein. A D gene is named only where the DNA matches it firmly. Where a row states a size, it is once, few, many or the class of an expanded clone; other rows omit it.

J gene: TRBJ2-1; D gene: -; clone size: few; V gene: TRBV20-1; CDR3 DNA: TGCAGTGCTAGCCGAGAGGGCTCCTACAATGAGCAGTTCTTC; CDR3 protein: CSASREGSYNEQFF
J gene: TRBJ2-1; D gene: -; clone size: -; V gene: TRBV5-1; CDR3 DNA: TGCGCCAGCAGCTTACAGGGTAAGGGCCACAATGAGCAGTTCTTC; CDR3 protein: CASSLQGKGHNEQFF
J gene: TRBJ1-1; D gene: -; clone size: few; V gene: TRBV29-1; CDR3 DNA: TGCAGCGTTGAAGCTCGGCTGAGAAACACTGAAGCTTTCTTT; CDR3 protein: CSVEARLRNTEAFF
J gene: TRBJ2-3; D gene: -; clone size: many; V gene: TRBV21-1; CDR3 DNA: TGTGCCCTTTATCGTGGCACAGATACGCAGTATTTT; CDR3 protein: CALYRGTDTQYF
J gene: TRBJ2-3; D gene: -; clone size: -; V gene: TRBV9; CDR3 DNA: TGTGCCAGCAGCGTAGGAACAGCCTCAGATACGCAGTATTTT; CDR3 protein: CASSVGTASDTQYF
J gene: TRBJ1-1; D gene: -; clone size: -; V gene: TRBV29-1; CDR3 DNA: TGCAGCGTTGCAGCGGACATGAACACTGAAGCTTTCTTT; CDR3 protein: CSVAADMNTEAFF
J gene: TRBJ2-5; D gene: -; clone size: -; V gene: TRBV7-9; CDR3 DNA: TGTGCCAGCAGCCATCGACAGCAGTACTTC; CDR3 protein: CASSHRQQYF
J gene: TRBJ1-6; D gene: TRBD1; clone size: -; V gene: TRBV2; CDR3 DNA: TGTGCCAGCAGGACAGGGGCTCAGTCACCCCTCCACTTT; CDR3 protein: CASRTGAQSPLHF
J gene: TRBJ1-1; D gene: -; clone size: few; V gene: TRBV20-1; CDR3 DNA: TGCAGTGCGGTGAAGGGCCTGAACACTGAAGCTTTCTTT; CDR3 protein: CSAVKGLNTEAFF
J gene: TRBJ1-6; D gene: -; clone size: -; V gene: TRBV4-3; CDR3 DNA: TGCGCCAGCAGCCAAGATCCCCGAGCCGGGTCCTATAATTCACCCCTCCACTTT; CDR3 protein: CASSQDPRAGSYNSPLHF
J gene: TRBJ2-4; D gene: -; clone size: -; V gene: TRBV6-5; CDR3 DNA: TGTGCCAGCAGTCGGAACCGGGTCAGCAATGAGCAGTACTTC; CDR3 protein: CASSRNRVSNEQYF
J gene: TRBJ1-1; D gene: -; clone size: few; V gene: TRBV12-3/TRBV12-4; CDR3 DNA: TGTGCCAGCAGTTTAGGAGCGGGGCGATGGACTGAAGCTTTCTTT; CDR3 protein: CASSLGAGRWTEAFF
J gene: TRBJ1-1; D gene: TRBD1; clone size: -; V gene: TRBV7-2; CDR3 DNA: TGTGCCAGCAGCCCCCGGACAGGGGGGGAGAACACTGAAGCTTTCTTT; CDR3 protein: CASSPRTGGENTEAFF
J gene: TRBJ1-4; D gene: TRBD1; clone size: -; V gene: TRBV4-3; CDR3 DNA: TGCGCCAGCAGCCAAGTGAGGACAGGGGGTGAAAAACTGTTTTTT; CDR3 protein: CASSQVRTGGEKLFF
J gene: TRBJ1-2; D gene: -; clone size: few; V gene: TRBV12-3/TRBV12-4; CDR3 DNA: TGTGCCAGCAGTCTGACCGGGACCAGTAACTATGGCTACACCTTC; CDR3 protein: CASSLTGTSNYGYTF
J gene: TRBJ1-1; D gene: -; clone size: -; V gene: TRBV7-6; CDR3 DNA: TGTGCCAGCAGCTTCAACAGGAACACTGAAGCTTTCTTT; CDR3 protein: CASSFNRNTEAFF
J gene: TRBJ2-7; D gene: -; clone size: -; V gene: TRBV6-2/TRBV6-3; CDR3 DNA: TGTGCCAGCAGCCTTATGGGGTTTCGGGGAACCTACGAGCAGTACTTC; CDR3 protein: CASSLMGFRGTYEQYF
J gene: TRBJ2-2; D gene: -; clone size: -; V gene: TRBV7-9; CDR3 DNA: TGTGCCAGCAGCTTAGACGGGCCGTCCACCGGGGAGCTGTTTTTT; CDR3 protein: CASSLDGPSTGELFF
J gene: TRBJ1-2; D gene: TRBD1; clone size: many; V gene: TRBV11-2; CDR3 DNA: TGTGCCAGCAGCTTAGATCCAGGGGGCCACGGCTACACCTTC; CDR3 protein: CASSLDPGGHGYTF
J gene: TRBJ2-1; D gene: -; clone size: -; V gene: TRBV6-6; CDR3 DNA: TGTGCCAGCAGTTACATTGACAATGAGCAGTTCTTC; CDR3 protein: CASSYIDNEQFF
J gene: TRBJ2-7; D gene: TRBD1; clone size: -; V gene: TRBV7-2; CDR3 DNA: TGTGCCAGCAGCTTCGACAGGGGGAGCTTCAACGAGCAGTACTTC; CDR3 protein: CASSFDRGSFNEQYF
J gene: TRBJ2-7; D gene: -; clone size: -; V gene: TRBV2; CDR3 DNA: TGTGCCAGCAGTGACGAGGGTATCTCCTACGAGCAGTACTTC; CDR3 protein: CASSDEGISYEQYF
J gene: TRBJ2-7; D gene: TRBD1; clone size: -; V gene: TRBV20-1; CDR3 DNA: TGCAGTGCTAGAGGAGGGGGCTGGGGGGAGCAGTACTTC; CDR3 protein: CSARGGGWGEQYF
J gene: TRBJ2-5; D gene: -; clone size: -; V gene: TRBV7-8; CDR3 DNA: TGTGCCAGCAGCCAACGGGCCTATCAAGAGACCCAGTACTTC; CDR3 protein: CASSQRAYQETQYF
J gene: TRBJ1-5; D gene: -; clone size: -; V gene: TRBV27; CDR3 DNA: TGTGCCCTTAGGAGGCACAGGAATCAGCCCCAGCATTTT; CDR3 protein: CALRRHRNQPQHF
J gene: TRBJ1-2; D gene: TRBD1; clone size: few; V gene: TRBV6-5; CDR3 DNA: TGTGCCAGCAGAAAAACAGGGGGCTATGGCTACACCTTC; CDR3 protein: CASRKTGGYGYTF
J gene: TRBJ1-1; D gene: -; clone size: few; V gene: TRBV7-3; CDR3 DNA: TGTGCCAGCAGCTTTGGGGGACCAAACACTGAAGCTTTCTTT; CDR3 protein: CASSFGGPNTEAFF
J gene: TRBJ2-7; D gene: -; clone size: -; V gene: TRBV7-2; CDR3 DNA: TGTGCCAGCAGCTTAGGGGCCCTCTCCTACGAGCAGTACTTC; CDR3 protein: CASSLGALSYEQYF
J gene: TRBJ1-2; D gene: -; clone size: -; V gene: TRBV29-1; CDR3 DNA: TGCAGCGCTATGACTGTGACTTATGGCTACACCTTC; CDR3 protein: CSAMTVTYGYTF
J gene: TRBJ2-7; D gene: -; clone size: -; V gene: TRBV7-2; CDR3 DNA: TGTGCCAGCAGCATTGGGGGGCTAGGTGGGGGGAAAGAGCAGTACTTC; CDR3 protein: CASSIGGLGGGKEQYF
J gene: TRBJ2-7; D gene: -; clone size: many; V gene: TRBV20-1; CDR3 DNA: TGCAGTGCTAGAGAGGACTACGAGCAGTACTTC; CDR3 protein: CSAREDYEQYF
J gene: TRBJ2-7; D gene: -; clone size: -; V gene: TRBV6-5; CDR3 DNA: TGTGCCAGCAGTTGCTCGATGGTAGGAGACTTCTACAATGAGCAGTACTTC; CDR3 protein: CASSCSMVGDFYNEQYF
J gene: TRBJ2-4; D gene: -; clone size: -; V gene: TRBV25-1; CDR3 DNA: TGTGCCAGCAGTGACTGGAGGGGAACCAACATTCAGTACTTC; CDR3 protein: CASSDWRGTNIQYF
J gene: TRBJ2-2; D gene: -; clone size: -; V gene: TRBV6-6; CDR3 DNA: TGTGCCAGCAGTTACGAAGTATCCAACACCGGGGAGCTGTTTTTT; CDR3 protein: CASSYEVSNTGELFF
J gene: TRBJ1-5; D gene: -; clone size: -; V gene: TRBV14; CDR3 DNA: TGTGCCAGCAGCCAAGAGGCCTCAACGGGGAGCAATCAGCCCCAGCATTTT; CDR3 protein: CASSQEASTGSNQPQHF
J gene: TRBJ1-2; D gene: -; clone size: -; V gene: TRBV7-2; CDR3 DNA: TGTGCCAGCAGCGTAGCGGCAGGAGACTATGGCTACACCTTC; CDR3 protein: CASSVAAGDYGYTF
J gene: TRBJ1-4; D gene: TRBD1; clone size: many; V gene: TRBV12-3/TRBV12-4; CDR3 DNA: TGTGCCAGCAGGGAAGGGGGACAGTATGAAAAACTGTTTTTT; CDR3 protein: CASREGGQYEKLFF
J gene: TRBJ2-1; D gene: TRBD2; clone size: -; V gene: TRBV2; CDR3 DNA: TGTGCCAGCAGTGGATTGGGGGGGTCGTACAATGAGCAGTTCTTC; CDR3 protein: CASSGLGGSYNEQFF
J gene: TRBJ1-4; D gene: -; clone size: -; V gene: TRBV7-9; CDR3 DNA: TGTGCCAGCAGCCCACCAACAGGGCCCACTAATGAAAAACTGTTTTTT; CDR3 protein: CASSPPTGPTNEKLFF
J gene: TRBJ1-1; D gene: -; clone size: -; V gene: TRBV3-1; CDR3 DNA: TGTGCCAGCAGCCATAGCCCCCTAGAGAGGGAAGCTTTCTTT; CDR3 protein: CASSHSPLEREAFF
J gene: TRBJ1-4; D gene: TRBD1; clone size: -; V gene: TRBV15; CDR3 DNA: TGTGCCACCAGCAGAGATTCGGGACAGGGGAAACTGTTTTTT; CDR3 protein: CATSRDSGQGKLFF
J gene: TRBJ2-6; D gene: TRBD2; clone size: -; V gene: TRBV6-2/TRBV6-3; CDR3 DNA: TGTGCCAGCAGCCGGACTAGGCTACTAGGCTCTGGGGCCAACGTCCTGACTTTC; CDR3 protein: CASSRTRLLGSGANVLTF
J gene: TRBJ2-3; D gene: -; clone size: few; V gene: TRBV7-9; CDR3 DNA: TGTGCCAGCAGCTTATCGTACCAGCGGTCCTCCACAGATACGCAGTATTTT; CDR3 protein: CASSLSYQRSSTDTQYF
J gene: TRBJ2-1; D gene: -; clone size: -; V gene: TRBV4-3; CDR3 DNA: TGCGCCAGCAGCCCAAGACCCTACAATGAGCAGTTCTTC; CDR3 protein: CASSPRPYNEQFF
J gene: TRBJ1-1; D gene: -; clone size: few; V gene: TRBV12-3/TRBV12-4; CDR3 DNA: TGTGCCAGCAGTTCTAGGACAGTTTTGGCTGAAGCTTTCTTT; CDR3 protein: CASSSRTVLAEAFF
J gene: TRBJ2-7; D gene: -; clone size: once; V gene: TRBV12-3/TRBV12-4; CDR3 DNA: TGTGCCAGCAGTTTATCAGCCTGGACAGCAGACTACGAGCAGTACTTC; CDR3 protein: CASSLSAWTADYEQYF
J gene: TRBJ2-1; D gene: TRBD2; clone size: few; V gene: TRBV29-1; CDR3 DNA: TGCAGCGGGGTAGCGGGGGGTTACAATGAGCAGTTCTTC; CDR3 protein: CSGVAGGYNEQFF
J gene: TRBJ1-4; D gene: -; clone size: -; V gene: TRBV27; CDR3 DNA: TGTGCCAGCAGTTTAGGGGTCGGAACGGGTGAAAAACTGTTTTTT; CDR3 protein: CASSLGVGTGEKLFF
J gene: TRBJ2-1; D gene: -; clone size: many; V gene: TRBV3-1; CDR3 DNA: TGTGCCAGCAGCCAAGGGACCGGGACTTGGAATGAGCAGTTCTTC; CDR3 protein: CASSQGTGTWNEQFF
J gene: TRBJ1-2; D gene: -; clone size: -; V gene: TRBV10-3; CDR3 DNA: TGTGCCATCAGAGCCGAGAGCTTAGGTGGCTACACCTTC; CDR3 protein: CAIRAESLGGYTF
J gene: TRBJ2-5; D gene: -; clone size: many; V gene: TRBV5-1; CDR3 DNA: TGCGCCAGCAGTTTTGGTGGGACCCAGTACTTC; CDR3 protein: CASSFGGTQYF
J gene: TRBJ2-5; D gene: -; clone size: -; V gene: TRBV10-3; CDR3 DNA: TGTGCCATCAGTTCCAACTGGGGGGCCGGTGAGACCCAGTACTTC; CDR3 protein: CAISSNWGAGETQYF
J gene: TRBJ2-7; D gene: TRBD1; clone size: many; V gene: TRBV12-3/TRBV12-4; CDR3 DNA: TGTGCCAGTGCCGGGACAGACAACTACGAGCAGTACTTC; CDR3 protein: CASAGTDNYEQYF
J gene: TRBJ1-4; D gene: -; clone size: few; V gene: TRBV12-3/TRBV12-4; CDR3 DNA: TGTGCCAGCAGGGTGACGGCTGAAAAACTGTTTTTT; CDR3 protein: CASRVTAEKLFF
J gene: TRBJ2-1; D gene: -; clone size: once; V gene: TRBV20-1; CDR3 DNA: TGCAGTGCCAGGGGAGCGGTTACCTCCTACAATGAACAGTTCTTC; CDR3 protein: CSARGAVTSYNEQFF
J gene: TRBJ2-5; D gene: -; clone size: few; V gene: TRBV7-8; CDR3 DNA: TGTGCCAGCAGCTTAGCCAGGGGGAGGGAGACCCAGTACTTC; CDR3 protein: CASSLARGRETQYF
J gene: TRBJ1-4; D gene: -; clone size: -; V gene: TRBV25-1; CDR3 DNA: TGTGCCAGCAGTGACCCAGGGACCCCCAGGACTAATGAAAAACTGTTTTTT; CDR3 protein: CASSDPGTPRTNEKLFF
J gene: TRBJ2-5; D gene: -; clone size: -; V gene: TRBV6-2/TRBV6-3; CDR3 DNA: TGTGCCAGCCGTGCCGAGGGCTTCCAAGAGACCCAGTACTTC; CDR3 protein: CASRAEGFQETQYF
J gene: TRBJ2-1; D gene: -; clone size: -; V gene: TRBV7-3; CDR3 DNA: TGTGCCAGCAGCTCAACGGCCACAGGGTGGGGTGAGCAGTTCTTC; CDR3 protein: CASSSTATGWGEQFF